A selection of T cell receptor beta chains follows, all from one sample in a study of blood T cell repertoires in COVID-19. This table comes from immunoSEQ multiplex PCR, and its TCRdb copy is limited to in-frame clones, with some not included. The sample shows 260,000 or so clones, approximately 80% of them seen only once. Sequencing was performed on peripheral blood. Source of these receptors: a human donor in a cohort sampled during active COVID-19. Both conserved end residues are part of each CDR3. A D gene is named only where the DNA matches it firmly. Not every row has a clone size; where given, it reads once, few, many or a size class.

CASSEEPSGVYAHEQFF TGTGCCAGCAGTGAAGAGCCTAGCGGGGTTTATGCCCATGAGCAGTTCTTC TRBJ2-1 TRBV6-1 - TRBD2
CSVVGTGGPNEQFF TGCAGCGTTGTCGGGACAGGGGGACCCAATGAGCAGTTCTTC TRBJ2-1 TRBV29-1 - TRBD1
CASSLYPLGTGMPNSYNEQFF TGTGCCAGCAGTTTATATCCACTTGGGACAGGGATGCCTAACTCCTACAATGAGCAGTTCTTC TRBJ2-1 TRBV27 - TRBD1
CASSETFGPLHF TGTGCCAGCAGTGAGACATTTGGACCCCTCCACTTT TRBJ1-6 TRBV6-4 few -
CATSRQGSSYGYTF TGTGCCACCAGCAGGCAGGGGTCGAGCTATGGCTACACCTTC TRBJ1-2 TRBV15 - -
CASSQESSGANVLTF TGTGCCAGCAGCCAAGAGAGCTCTGGGGCCAACGTCCTGACTTTC TRBJ2-6 TRBV3-1/TRBV3-2 - -
CASSLRQEAEAFF TGTGCCAGCAGCTTAAGGCAGGAGGCTGAAGCTTTCTTT TRBJ1-1 TRBV7-9 - -
CASSQDNGDGYTF TGTGCCAGCAGCCAAGATAACGGGGATGGCTATACCTTC TRBJ1-2 TRBV4-2 - -
CASSVYSGSIAGGADTQYF TGTGCCAGCAGCGTATATAGCGGGAGCATTGCGGGTGGCGCAGATACGCAGTATTTT TRBJ2-3 TRBV9 - TRBD2
CASSIQRGTTDTQYF TGTGCCAGTAGTATCCAGCGGGGGACCACAGATACGCAGTATTTT TRBJ2-3 TRBV19 - TRBD2
CASSLNDRSLETQYF TGCGCCAGCAGCTTGAATGACAGAAGCCTCGAGACCCAGTACTTC TRBJ2-5 TRBV5-1 - -
CASSIVGTVYEQYF TGTGCCAGTAGTATAGTTGGGACAGTCTACGAGCAGTACTTC TRBJ2-7 TRBV19 - TRBD1
CASSRDRESEAFF TGTGCCAGCTCAAGGGACAGGGAAAGTGAAGCTTTCTTT TRBJ1-1 TRBV18 - TRBD1
CSVRRNRGAFF TGCAGCGTCCGGCGTAACCGGGGAGCTTTCTTT TRBJ1-1 TRBV29-1 - -
CASSPREGFSGELFF TGCGCCAGCAGCCCCCGGGAGGGGTTCTCCGGGGAGCTGTTTTTT TRBJ2-2 TRBV5-1 - TRBD2
CATSIPGGTSGANVLTF TGTGCCACCAGCATTCCGGGAGGTACCTCTGGGGCCAACGTCCTGACTTTC TRBJ2-6 TRBV15 few TRBD2
CASSLTSGSTDTQYF TGTGCCAGCAGCCTGACTAGCGGATCCACAGATACGCAGTATTTT TRBJ2-3 TRBV6-4 - TRBD2
CASSLGQGYTEAFF TGCGCCAGCAGCTTGGGGCAGGGCTACACTGAAGCTTTCTTT TRBJ1-1 TRBV5-1 - -
CASSINRGYSNQPQHF TGTGCCAGTAGTATCAACAGGGGATATAGCAATCAGCCCCAGCATTTT TRBJ1-5 TRBV19 - TRBD1
CASSPGWGGVETQYF TGTGCCAGCAGTCCGGGATGGGGGGGTGTCGAGACCCAGTACTTC TRBJ2-5 TRBV6-2/TRBV6-3 - TRBD2
CASSRDRAEKLFF TGTGCCAGCAGCCGGGACAGGGCTGAAAAACTGTTTTTT TRBJ1-4 TRBV6-6 - TRBD1
CASRETSGRETQYF TGTGCCAGCAGGGAGACTAGCGGCCGGGAAACCCAGTACTTC TRBJ2-5 TRBV5-4 - TRBD2
CASSIRTGRNTGELFF TGTGCCAGTAGTATTAGGACAGGGCGGAACACCGGGGAGCTGTTTTTT TRBJ2-2 TRBV19 - TRBD1
CASRDTGSSSYNEQFF TGCGCCAGCAGGGATACAGGGTCGAGCTCCTACAATGAGCAGTTCTTC TRBJ2-1 TRBV10-2 - -
CASRRQGARTGELFF TGTGCCAGCAGACGACAGGGGGCGAGAACCGGGGAGCTGTTTTTT TRBJ2-2 TRBV2 once TRBD1
CAINERGKGVF TGTGCCATTAACGAACGGGGGAAAGGGGTCTTC TRBJ2-1 TRBV6-6 - -
CASSQTSGAYNEQFF TGCGCCAGCAGCCAAACTAGCGGGGCTTACAATGAGCAGTTCTTC TRBJ2-1 TRBV4-3 - TRBD2
CATSSLGLAGGTDTQYF TGTGCCACCAGCAGTCTAGGACTAGCGGGAGGGACAGATACGCAGTATTTT TRBJ2-3 TRBV15 - TRBD2
CASSQFTGGNTGELFF TGTGCCAGCAGCCAATTCACGGGGGGGAACACCGGGGAGCTGTTTTTT TRBJ2-2 TRBV3-1/TRBV3-2 - TRBD2
CASSQDPAGGLNTGELFF TGCGCCAGCAGCCAAGATCCCGCGGGGGGTCTGAACACCGGGGAGCTGTTTTTT TRBJ2-2 TRBV4-3 - TRBD2
CASSLSGGPNEKLFF TGTGCCAGCAGCTTATCGGGGGGCCCTAATGAAAAACTGTTTTTT TRBJ1-4 TRBV7-9 - -
CASSHPGGSGTEAFF TGTGCCAGTAGTCACCCCGGGGGTAGCGGCACTGAAGCTTTCTTT TRBJ1-1 TRBV19 - -
CASSLRVSRVNEQFF TGTGCCAGCAGCTTACGGGTCAGTAGAGTCAATGAGCAGTTCTTC TRBJ2-1 TRBV7-2 - -
CASSYSLGGGAPTGELFF TGTGCCAGCAGTTACTCGCTTGGCGGGGGGGCCCCCACCGGGGAGCTGTTTTTT TRBJ2-2 TRBV6-2/TRBV6-3 - TRBD2
CASSYMGRGELFF TGTGCCAGCAGTTATATGGGGCGCGGGGAGCTGTTTTTT TRBJ2-2 TRBV6-6 - -
CASSVSERAGANVLTF TGTGCCAGCAGTGTTTCAGAGAGGGCTGGGGCCAACGTCCTGACTTTC TRBJ2-6 TRBV6-2/TRBV6-3 - -
CASSYQDTSGRTLF TGCGCCAGCAGCTACCAGGACACTAGCGGGCGGACCCTCTTC TRBJ2-1 TRBV5-1 - TRBD2